The rows below give T cell receptor beta chains drawn from one sample of a study of blood T cells in healthy people across ages. TCRdb reprocessed the 5' RACE reads with MiXCR, giving one entry per CDR3 protein. The table has just under 900,000 distinct CDR3 sequences, more than 25% seen once. Source material: blood. These receptors were obtained from a woman older than 75 in good health. The CDR3 runs from the conserved cysteine through the conserved F or W. D genes are given only for firm matches. Not every row has a clone size; where given, it reads once, few, many or a size class.

clone_size j_call d_call v_call cdr3_length cdr3_aa cdr3_nt
many TRBJ2-4 TRBD2 TRBV7-2 16 CASSFRAGGPKGGQYF TGTGCCAGCAGCTTTAGGGCGGGGGGGCCGAAGGGGGGACAGTACTTC
many TRBJ2-3 . TRBV10-3 13 CAIKEGATDTQYF TGTGCCATCAAAGAAGGGGCCACAGATACGCAGTATTTT
many TRBJ2-3 . TRBV3-1 16 CASSQKMGFSVHTQYF TGTGCCAGCAGCCAAAAGATGGGCTTTTCTGTGCATACGCAGTATTTT
many TRBJ2-7 . TRBV7-9 12 CASSKRGYEQYF TGTGCCAGCAGTAAGAGAGGGTACGAGCAGTACTTC
many TRBJ1-6 TRBD1 TRBV7-2 14 CASSSQGGNSPLHF TGTGCCAGCAGTTCGCAGGGGGGCAATTCACCCCTCCACTTT
many TRBJ2-4 TRBD2 TRBV5-1 15 CASSLAAGAWNIQYF TGCGCCAGCAGCTTGGCAGCGGGGGCCTGGAACATTCAGTACTTC
many TRBJ2-7 TRBD1 TRBV5-5 14 CASSIQGVGYEQYF TGTGCCAGCAGCATACAGGGGGTAGGCTACGAGCAGTACTTC
many TRBJ2-1 . TRBV10-3 14 CAIRGTPSYNEQFF TGTGCCATCCGAGGGACTCCGTCCTACAATGAACAGTTCTTC
many TRBJ1-2 . TRBV6-5 15 CASRRNLAENYGYTF TGTGCCAGCAGGAGGAATTTGGCAGAAAACTATGGCTACACCTTC
many TRBJ1-2 . TRBV7-9 14 CASSFRELNYGYTF TGTGCCAGCAGCTTCAGGGAATTGAACTATGGCTACACCTTC
. TRBJ1-1 . TRBV7-2 13 CASSLSLEAAAFF TGTGCCAGCAGCTTAAGTTTGGAGGCTGCAGCTTTCTTT
many TRBJ2-1 TRBD2 TRBV11-2 15 CASSFLADSYNEQFF TGTGCCAGCAGCTTTCTAGCGGACTCCTACAATGAGCAGTTCTTC
many TRBJ1-2 . TRBV7-9 14 CASSLGQANYGYTF TGTGCCAGCAGCTTAGGGCAGGCTAACTATGGCTACACCTTC
many TRBJ2-4 . TRBV7-9 13 CASSQTLLDIQYF TGTGCCAGCAGCCAAACACTATTGGACATTCAGTACTTC
many TRBJ1-4 TRBD1 TRBV2 16 CASTNRGGRQGEKLFF TGTGCCAGCACCAACCGGGGGGGGAGACAGGGTGAAAAACTGTTTTTT
. TRBJ2-3 TRBD2 TRBV12-3/TRBV12-4 14 CASSRREGPDTQYF TGTGCCAGCAGTCGCCGGGAGGGACCAGATACGCAGTATTTT
. TRBJ1-1 TRBD1 TRBV20-1 16 CSARDLMTGAYTEAFF TGCAGTGCTAGAGACCTTATGACAGGGGCTTACACTGAAGCTTTCTTT
many TRBJ2-1 . TRBV6-2/TRBV6-3 13 CASSYLTYNEQFF TGTGCCAGCAGTTACCTTACCTACAATGAGCAGTTCTTC
. TRBJ1-6 TRBD1 TRBV19 17 CASSHYSGTGVNSPLHF TGTGCCAGTAGCCATTACTCCGGGACAGGAGTGAATTCACCCCTCCACTTT
few TRBJ1-1 . TRBV3-1 13 CASNPTGGTEAFF TGTGCCAGCAACCCGACTGGTGGCACTGAAGCTTTCTTT
. TRBJ2-4 TRBD1 TRBV10-3 14 CAISESGQKNIQYF TGTGCCATCAGTGAGTCGGGACAGAAAAACATTCAGTACTTC
few TRBJ2-2 TRBD1 TRBV20-1 16 CSASYKLGQGVGHLFF TGCAGTGCTAGTTATAAACTGGGACAGGGGGTCGGGCATTTGTTTTTT
few TRBJ2-3 TRBD1 TRBV6-6 15 CASSHGFTGADTQYF TGTGCCAGCAGCCATGGATTTACAGGGGCAGATACGCAGTATTTT
few TRBJ2-1 TRBD1 TRBV19 14 CASSTTGADNEQFF TGTGCCAGTAGTACTACAGGGGCGGACAATGAGCAGTTCTTC
many TRBJ2-4 . TRBV6-5 14 CASSKQGREDIQYF TGTGCCAGCAGTAAACAGGGGAGGGAGGACATTCAGTACTTC
. TRBJ1-5 . TRBV6-2/TRBV6-3 16 CASSYIIPGGDQPQHF TGTGCCAGCAGTTACATTATACCAGGAGGGGATCAGCCCCAGCATTTT
many TRBJ2-1 TRBD2 TRBV7-2 14 CASSSGLANNEQFF TGTGCCAGCAGCTCGGGACTAGCGAACAATGAGCAGTTCTTC
few TRBJ1-4 . TRBV20-1 10 CGADGEKLFF TGCGGTGCCGACGGTGAAAAACTGTTTTTT
. TRBJ1-2 . TRBV5-5 15 CASSPAGPSNYGYTF TGTGCCAGCAGCCCGGCCGGACCATCTAACTATGGCTACACCTTC
. TRBJ1-2 TRBD1 TRBV7-6 13 CASSFDRASGYTF TGTGCCAGCAGCTTCGACAGGGCTAGTGGCTACACCTTC
. TRBJ1-1 . TRBV5-1 13 CASSWDGPTEAFF TGCGCCAGCAGCTGGGACGGACCCACTGAAGCTTTCTTT
few TRBJ1-5 TRBD1 TRBV6-2/TRBV6-3 17 CASSIHRGRTSNQPQHF TGTGCCAGCAGTATCCACAGGGGGCGGACGAGCAATCAGCCCCAGCATTTT
many TRBJ2-1 TRBD2 TRBV20-1 15 CSASRWRLAANEQFF TGCAGTGCTAGCCGCTGGCGACTAGCTGCCAATGAGCAGTTCTTC
. TRBJ1-2 . TRBV7-9 14 CASSYPLPGSGYTF TGTGCCAGCAGCTACCCCCTGCCCGGGTCTGGCTACACCTTC
. TRBJ2-3 . TRBV20-1 15 CSARDGGSSTDTQYF TGCAGTGCTAGAGATGGCGGCTCAAGCACAGATACGCAGTATTTT
many TRBJ2-1 . TRBV27 15 CASAPGVNSYNEQFF TGTGCCAGCGCGCCAGGTGTCAACTCCTACAATGAGCAGTTCTTC
. TRBJ2-7 . TRBV6-1 14 CASSEGAPRGEQYF TGTGCCAGCAGCGAGGGAGCCCCACGAGGCGAGCAGTACTTC
few TRBJ1-2 TRBD1 TRBV29-1 13 CSVQGQGSYGYTF TGCAGCGTTCAAGGACAGGGCAGCTATGGCTACACCTTC
. TRBJ2-3 TRBD2 TRBV3-1 20 CASSQDFGAGLAGGSDTQYF TGTGCCAGCAGCCAAGACTTCGGAGCGGGACTAGCGGGGGGCTCAGATACGCAGTATTTT
many TRBJ1-5 . TRBV12-3/TRBV12-4 15 CASSLGGRVNQPQHF TGTGCCAGCAGTTTAGGCGGCAGAGTCAATCAGCCCCAGCATTTT
. TRBJ1-3 . TRBV3-1 12 CASSQGPNTIYF TGTGCCAGCAGCCAAGGCCCCAACACCATATATTTT
. TRBJ1-1 TRBD1 TRBV19 14 CASSPDRGLTEAFF TGTGCCAGTAGTCCGGACAGGGGGCTCACTGAAGCTTTCTTT
. TRBJ2-3 . TRBV28 17 CASSPLRGGWSTDTQYF TGTGCCAGCAGCCCCCTGAGGGGAGGATGGAGCACAGATACGCAGTATTTT
many TRBJ2-5 TRBD2 TRBV5-1 16 CASSLGLAGVQETQYF TGTGCCAGCAGCTTAGGACTAGCGGGGGTCCAAGAGACCCAGTACTTC
few TRBJ2-5 . TRBV20-1 12 CSARSRRRTQYF TGCAGTGCTAGATCTCGGAGGCGGACCCAGTACTTC
few TRBJ2-1 . TRBV4-3 14 CASSQDPTVYEQFF TGCGCCAGCAGCCAAGATCCCACAGTGTATGAGCAGTTCTTC
many TRBJ1-6 . TRBV20-1 15 CSAHPGGPYNSPLHF TGCAGTGCTCATCCCGGCGGACCCTATAATTCACCCCTCCACTTT
many TRBJ2-4 TRBD2 TRBV7-2 17 CASSLGGSGGAWDIQYF TGTGCCAGCAGCTTAGGGGGTAGCGGGGGGGCCTGGGACATTCAGTACTTC